One and the same sample provided the 5 T cell receptor beta chains below, sequenced in a study of human T cells and chemical hapten exposure. Each CDR3 protein gets one entry after TCRdb re-called the RACE reads with MiXCR. The sample consists of 350,000 to 400,000 distinct CDR3 sequences, about 5.1% of them appearing once. The sample's time point: pre-sensitization, week 0. Stated treatment: therapeutic diphenylcyclopropenone sensitization with weekly scalp DPC. This sample comprised whole blood, obtained in connection with sensitization to the hapten diphenylcyclopropenone (DPC). These TCRs come from a woman aged 50 to 60 with alopecia areata. Some clones in this sample may be carry-over from other donors' samples.

The CDR3 nucleotides are TGCGCCAGCAGCACGGGGGGCGCAGATACGCAGTATTTT. It yields the protein CASSTGGADTQYF. The J gene is TRBJ2-3, the V gene TRBV5-1; D perhaps matches TRBD2 (7 bases). The length of the CDR3 is 13 residues. Germline loops: CDR1 SGHRS, CDR2 YFSETQ. V was pared by 4 bases and J by 4 bases, with 10 bases between.

This clonotype was seen ten or more times. The gene calls are TRBV11-2 and TRBJ2-3; the match to TRBD2 covers 12 bases. The CDR3 is made up of 12 amino acids. Trimming removed 4 bases from V and 14 bases from J; junction bases left unmatched: 4. The germline V gene has CDR1 SGHAT and CDR2 FQNNGV. The CDR3 bases are TGTGCCAGCAGCTGGACTAGCGGGAAAGGGTATTTT. The encoded protein is CASSWTSGKGYF. The whole variable domain, filled in from reference TRBV11-2 and TRBJ2-3, reads EAGVAQSPRYKIIEKRQSVAFWCNPISGHATLYWYQQILGQGPKLLIQFQNNGVVDDSQLPKDRFSAERLKGVDSTLKIQPAKLEDSAVYLCASSWTSGKGYFGPGTRLTVL.

This clonotype has only a few counts. The chain is built from TRBV7-6 and TRBJ2-1; no definite D call. CDR1 and CDR2 from the germline V gene are SGHVS and FNYEAQ. CDR3 length: 16 residues. The V gene lost 2 bases and the J gene lost 0 bases, with 11 bases spanning the gap. The CDR3 region has the DNA TGTGCCAGCAGCTTACGTGCAGCTAGCTCCTACAATGAGCAGTTCTTC. As protein: CASSLRAASSYNEQFF. Full variable domain (outside the CDR3, taken from reference TRBV7-6 and TRBJ2-1): GAGVSQSPRYKVTKRGQDVALRCDPISGHVSLYWYRQALGQGPEFLTYFNYEAQQDKSGLPNDRFSAERPEGSISTLTIQRTEQRDSAMYRCASSLRAASSYNEQFFGPGTRLTVL.

This clonotype occurred a few times. The genes are TRBV7-2 and TRBJ2-3; 8 positions agree with TRBD2. Germline CDR1 and CDR2: SGHTA and FQGNSA. With 1 base clipped from V and 8 bases from J, the junction kept 20 bases outside the gene matches. The CDR3 spans 19 residues. CDR3 residues: CASSLGAGLAGTSKGTQYF. CDR3 DNA sequence: TGTGCCAGCAGCTTAGGGGCTGGGTTAGCGGGAACCTCAAAAGGTACGCAGTATTTT.

In its sample, this clonotype was seen many times. In DNA form, the CDR3 reads TGTGCCAGCAGTTTAGACCCTTTTAGCACAGATACGCAGTATTTT. It yields the protein CASSLDPFSTDTQYF. This chain joins TRBV12-3 or TRBV12-4 and TRBJ2-3; D remains unclear. The CDR3 is 15 residues long. Trimming stripped 1 base from V and 0 bases from J, with 8 bases between.